The rows below give T cell receptor beta chains drawn from one sample of a study of blood T cell repertoires in COVID-19. The protocol was immunoSEQ multiplex PCR, while the TCRdb copy is restricted to in-frame clones and leaves out a portion. The sample contains tens of thousands of clones, about four fifths of which appear only once. Sample: peripheral blood. The receptor set was obtained from a man at least 80 years old with active or convalescent COVID-19. The CDR3 runs from the conserved cysteine through the conserved F or W. D genes are given only for firm matches. A row's size may be missing; if present it is once, few, many or a size class.

d_gene	abundance	v_gene	j_gene	CDR3aa
-	-	TRBV5-4	TRBJ2-6	CASSPGPSSGANVLTF
TRBD1	-	TRBV4-1	TRBJ1-4	CASSQDRGREKLFF
TRBD1	-	TRBV24-1	TRBJ2-3	CATSDLRDRGRVATDTQYF
TRBD1	few	TRBV7-6	TRBJ1-2	CASSTGQDPPYYGYTF
TRBD2	-	TRBV7-3	TRBJ2-3	CASSLRGASGGYSTDTQYF
TRBD2	few	TRBV19	TRBJ2-3	CASSPSGTSGNTDTQYF
-	-	TRBV27	TRBJ1-1	CASSPRPSGNTEAFF
-	-	TRBV10-1	TRBJ1-3	CASSESGLTGNTIYF
TRBD1	-	TRBV27	TRBJ1-1	CASIPLDRGRTEAFF
-	-	TRBV7-2	TRBJ1-5	CASSFRSNQPQHF
-	-	TRBV29-1	TRBJ1-2	CSVEDLRQATTNYGYTF
TRBD2	-	TRBV7-9	TRBJ2-5	CASSLGGTSDQETQYF
-	-	TRBV6-1	TRBJ1-2	CASSEALSGANYGYTF
TRBD1	-	TRBV6-2/TRBV6-3	TRBJ1-5	CASSYSSGTVGSQPQHF
-	-	TRBV5-5	TRBJ2-1	CASSLNQGRLSGVGNEQFF
TRBD1	-	TRBV28	TRBJ2-5	CASSLVVFRQGAGETQYF
-	-	TRBV2	TRBJ1-5	CASTGISNQPQHF
-	-	TRBV30	TRBJ2-7	CAWSLYGPEQYF
-	-	TRBV7-9	TRBJ1-1	CASSLRGMTEAFF
TRBD1	once	TRBV6-2/TRBV6-3	TRBJ1-5	CASTPDRANQPQHF
-	few	TRBV6-5	TRBJ1-5	CASSVGAGNNQPQHF
TRBD2	-	TRBV5-1	TRBJ2-1	CASSSHRLAGLYNEQFF
TRBD2	-	TRBV3-1/TRBV3-2	TRBJ2-3	CASSHLLAGGSDTQYF
-	-	TRBV15	TRBJ1-1	CATSRDRQLNTEAFF
TRBD1	-	TRBV2	TRBJ2-2	CASSEDRGNTGELFF
-	-	TRBV19	TRBJ1-1	CASSIGWQLNTEAFF
-	-	TRBV3-1/TRBV3-2	TRBJ2-1	CASRTSVAPQQFF
-	-	TRBV12-3/TRBV12-4	TRBJ1-2	CASSLTGVGYTF
-	few	TRBV14	TRBJ1-2	CASSQDGIRGYGYTF
-	-	TRBV7-2	TRBJ2-7	CASSLGADPSSYEQYF
TRBD2	few	TRBV5-4	TRBJ2-7	CASSLGTSRPYEQYF
-	-	TRBV1	TRBJ1-1	CTSRTGGKDEAFF
-	-	TRBV21-1	TRBJ1-1	CARNRGSTEAFF
TRBD2	-	TRBV25-1	TRBJ2-1	CASEVAGVNNNEQFF
-	-	TRBV3-1/TRBV3-2	TRBJ2-3	CASSQTARRDTQYF
TRBD2	-	TRBV7-6	TRBJ2-1	CASSLEPAGGPREQFF
-	-	TRBV28	TRBJ1-2	CASSLPGVSGYTF
-	-	TRBV28	TRBJ1-4	CASSSPTGSNEKLFF
TRBD2	-	TRBV5-1	TRBJ2-3	CASTTLAGGSTDTQYF
-	many	TRBV3-1/TRBV3-2	TRBJ2-7	CASSQVTKRVSYEQYF
TRBD2	-	TRBV7-9	TRBJ2-3	CATPVGASGRTDTQYF
TRBD1	-	TRBV28	TRBJ2-7	CASSLSGQGWYEQYF
TRBD2	-	TRBV6-5	TRBJ2-5	CASSYGLAGVLTQYF
-	-	TRBV5-8	TRBJ2-2	CASSLVREIMDTGELFF
TRBD2	once	TRBV7-2	TRBJ2-1	CASSPSRLAGVNEQFF
TRBD1	-	TRBV30	TRBJ1-4	CAWSASGPTDRGWVDEKLFF
TRBD2	once	TRBV11-2	TRBJ2-1	CASSPGLAVSYNEQFF
TRBD1	-	TRBV7-9	TRBJ2-7	CVTDRGLTGEQYF
TRBD2	few	TRBV5-1	TRBJ2-5	CASSPSGSGGAETQYF
TRBD1	-	TRBV28	TRBJ1-6	CASSWGGQGNSPLHF
-	-	TRBV3-1/TRBV3-2	TRBJ1-3	CASSHRDSGNTIYF